This TCR beta chain came from a study of blood T cell repertoires in COVID-19. Turning to the study itself: Samples representing acute and convalescent COVID-19 were sourced from the United States, Italy and Spain. Nucleic acid was either cDNA or gDNA, and it came from T cells, B-cell-depleted T cells, or PBMCs.

Here immunoSEQ multiplex PCR was the method, and the copy in TCRdb shows in-frame clones only, minus some. The data contain 65,000 or so clones, approximately 90% of them singletons. There are 16 residues in the CDR3. Per the germline V gene, CDR1 is MNHEY and CDR2 is SMNVEV (reference sequence). The V end lost 9 bases, the J end lost 5 bases, and 20 bases lay between the germline ends. This receptor was taken from a human donor with acute or convalescent COVID-19. The donor label of this sample is uncertain. Sample: peripheral blood. The chain links TRBV27 to TRBJ1-6, with a weak D call TRBD1 (5 bases). DNA for the CDR3: TGTGCCAGTAAAGGCCAGCCCGGGACTCATAATTCACCCCTCCACTTT. Encoded protein: CASKGQPGTHNSPLHF.